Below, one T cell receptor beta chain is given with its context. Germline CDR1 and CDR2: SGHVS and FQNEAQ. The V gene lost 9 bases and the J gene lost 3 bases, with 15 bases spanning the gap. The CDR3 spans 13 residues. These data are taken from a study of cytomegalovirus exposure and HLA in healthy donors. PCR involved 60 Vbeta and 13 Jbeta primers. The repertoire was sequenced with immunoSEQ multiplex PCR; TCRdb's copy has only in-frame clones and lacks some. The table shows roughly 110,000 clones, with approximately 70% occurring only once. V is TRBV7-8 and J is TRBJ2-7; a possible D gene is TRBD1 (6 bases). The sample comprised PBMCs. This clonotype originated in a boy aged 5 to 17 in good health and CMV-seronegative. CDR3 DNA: TGTGCCAGTAACAGGGTGCCAGGCTACGAGCAGTACTTC. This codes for CASNRVPGYEQYF.